This TCR beta chain was retrieved from a study of blood T cell repertoires in COVID-19. Study-level background: Donors in the United States, Italy and Spain gave samples during acute or convalescent COVID-19. PBMCs, B-cell-depleted T cells, or T cells provided the cDNA or gDNA that made up the material.

Per germline, CDR1 ENHRY and CDR2 SYGVKD. The CDR3 spans 15 residues. V lost 10 bases to trimming and J lost 1 base, with 19 bases between them. Original processing notes: Using reference gene primer amplification, nucleated cell counts were estimated. Data came from immunoSEQ multiplex PCR; TCRdb stores just in-frame clones and leaves some out. The V and J calls and clone size come from that table; D and trimming were worked out from the DNA. The sample yields some 45,000 clones, 70% to 85% seen once. This clonotype originated in a woman over 75 with acute or convalescent COVID-19. J is TRBJ1-2 and V is TRBV10-3, with a tentative D call TRBD1 (6 bases). The source material was peripheral blood. CDR3 sequence reads: CATSNRDMVNYGYTF. The CDR3 coding sequence is TGTGCCACCTCAAACCGGGACATGGTTAACTATGGCTACACCTTC.